This note documents a single T cell receptor (beta chain) sequence. Original analysis: For nucleated cells, counts were estimated from reference gene primer amplification. The method was immunoSEQ multiplex PCR; TCRdb's version includes in-frame clones alone and lacks a portion of them. V, J and clone size are taken as reported in that table, and D and trimming were inferred from the DNA itself. The profile shows approximately 100,000 clones, around four fifths of them singletons. This entry belongs to a study of blood T cell repertoires in COVID-19. The overall study: Acute and convalescent COVID-19 specimens originated in the United States, Italy and Spain. T cells, B-cell-depleted T cells, or PBMCs supplied cDNA or gDNA.

The length of the CDR3 is 15 residues. Trimming removed 6 bases from V and 0 bases from J; junction bases left unmatched: 8. Germline values: CDR1 MNHEY, CDR2 SVGAGI. The sample comprised peripheral blood. This clonotype originated in a woman aged 55-69 years with acute or convalescent COVID-19. This sequence joins TRBV6-5 and TRBJ2-7, with TRBD2 identical over 7 bases. The chain's CDR3 is CASSLRSGHSYEQYF. The DNA for the CDR3 is TGTGCCAGCAGCCTCCGTAGCGGGCACTCCTACGAGCAGTACTTC.